This TCR beta chain was sequenced during a study of T-cell reconstitution after alpha-beta-depleted transplantation in children. The library targeted TCRbeta and was prepared with unique molecular identifiers. TCRdb reanalysed the PCR reads using MiXCR and keeps one entry per CDR3 protein. Of some 200,000 distinct CDR3 sequences listed, roughly 9% are singletons. Germline loops: CDR1 SGHVS, CDR2 FNYEAQ. J lost 4 bases, V lost 0 bases, and 9 bases had no gene match. This CDR3 is 17 amino acids long. This clonotype was detected many times. This TCR derives from a human donor who donated a stem cell graft to a child with acute lymphoblastic leukemia. Sequenced here: PBMCs from the stem cell graft donor, sampled from the stem cell graft. The V call is TRBV7-6, the J call TRBJ1-3; 7 bases map to TRBD1. CDR3 protein: CASSLAVSSGQGNTIYF. CDR3 DNA sequence: TGTGCCAGCAGCTTAGCGGTCAGTTCGGGACAGGGAAACACCATATATTTT.